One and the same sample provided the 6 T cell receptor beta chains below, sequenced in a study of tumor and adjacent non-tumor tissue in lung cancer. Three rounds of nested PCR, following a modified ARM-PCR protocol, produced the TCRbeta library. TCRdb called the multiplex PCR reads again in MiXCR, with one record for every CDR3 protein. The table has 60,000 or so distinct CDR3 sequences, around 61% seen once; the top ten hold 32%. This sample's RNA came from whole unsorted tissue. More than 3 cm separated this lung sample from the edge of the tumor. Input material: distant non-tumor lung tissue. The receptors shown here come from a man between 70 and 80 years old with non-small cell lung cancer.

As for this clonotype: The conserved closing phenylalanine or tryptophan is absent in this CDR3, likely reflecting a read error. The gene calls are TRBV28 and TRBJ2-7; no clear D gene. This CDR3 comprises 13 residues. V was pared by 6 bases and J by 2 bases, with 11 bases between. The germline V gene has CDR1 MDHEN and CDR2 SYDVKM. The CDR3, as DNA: TGTGCCAGCAGACCCCCGACGGCCTACGAGCAGTACTTG. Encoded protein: CASRPPTAYEQYL.

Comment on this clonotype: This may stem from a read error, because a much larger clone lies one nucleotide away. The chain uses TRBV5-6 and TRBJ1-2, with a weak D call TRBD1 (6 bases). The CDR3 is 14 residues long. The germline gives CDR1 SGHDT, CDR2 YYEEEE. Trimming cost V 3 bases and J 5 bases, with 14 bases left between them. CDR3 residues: CASSWDMKGYGYTF. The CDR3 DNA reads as TGTGCCAGCAGCTGGGACATGAAAGGGTATGGCTACACCTTC.

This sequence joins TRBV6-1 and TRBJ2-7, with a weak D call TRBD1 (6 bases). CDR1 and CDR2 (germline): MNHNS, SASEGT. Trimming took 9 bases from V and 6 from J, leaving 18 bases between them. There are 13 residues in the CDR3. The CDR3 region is CASSFSGACEQYF. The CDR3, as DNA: TGTGCCAGTAGCTTTTCAGGGGCTTGCGAGCAGTACTTC.

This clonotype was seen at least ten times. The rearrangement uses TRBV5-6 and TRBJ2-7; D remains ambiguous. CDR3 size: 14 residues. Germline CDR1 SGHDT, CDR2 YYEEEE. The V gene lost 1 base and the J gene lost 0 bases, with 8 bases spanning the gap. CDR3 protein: CASSLFSNSYEQYF. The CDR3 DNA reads TGTGCCAGCAGCTTGTTTTCAAACTCCTACGAGCAGTACTTC. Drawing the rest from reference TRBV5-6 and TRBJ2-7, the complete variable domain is DAGVTQSPTHLIKTRGQQVTLRCSPKSGHDTVSWYQQALGQGPQFIFQYYEEEERQRGNFPDRFSGHQFPNYSSELNVNALLLGDSALYLCASSLFSNSYEQYFGPGTRLTVT.

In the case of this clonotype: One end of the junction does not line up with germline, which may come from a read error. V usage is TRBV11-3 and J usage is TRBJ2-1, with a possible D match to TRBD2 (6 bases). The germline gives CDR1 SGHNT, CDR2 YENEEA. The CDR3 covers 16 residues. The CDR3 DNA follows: TGTGCCAGCAGCTTAGGAGCGGGCATGGGCACGGATGAGCAGTTCTTT. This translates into CASSLGAGMGTDEQFF.

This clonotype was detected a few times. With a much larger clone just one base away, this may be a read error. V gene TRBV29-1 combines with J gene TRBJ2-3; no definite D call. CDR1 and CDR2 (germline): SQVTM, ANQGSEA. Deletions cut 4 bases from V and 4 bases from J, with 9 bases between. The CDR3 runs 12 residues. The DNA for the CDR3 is TGCAGCGTTGTATGGGTATCAGATACGCAGTATTTT. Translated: CSVVWVSDTQYF.